This T cell receptor beta chain was documented in a study of blood T cell repertoires in COVID-19. Across the whole study: Samples representing acute and convalescent COVID-19 were sourced from the United States, Italy and Spain.

Authors' processing steps: Amplification of reference gene primers was used by the study to estimate nucleated cell counts. Assay used: immunoSEQ multiplex PCR; TCRdb lists only in-frame clones, some missing. V, J and clone size are taken as reported in that table, and D and trimming were inferred from the DNA itself. The table lists 200,000 to 300,000 clones, around 83% of them singletons, with less than 3.5% in the top ten. On this clone: At one end, the junction sequence differs from germline, possibly due to a read error.

The sample was peripheral blood. The TCR sequence derives from a young woman with acute or convalescent COVID-19.

The CDR3, as DNA: TGTGCCAGCAGTGCAACTGCCGGGACAGGGGTCCTCTTC. It codes for CASSATAGTGVLF. The gene calls are TRBV25-1 and TRBJ2-7; 10 bases align to TRBD1. CDR1 MGHDK and CDR2 SYGVNS come from the germline V gene. The CDR3 spans 13 residues.